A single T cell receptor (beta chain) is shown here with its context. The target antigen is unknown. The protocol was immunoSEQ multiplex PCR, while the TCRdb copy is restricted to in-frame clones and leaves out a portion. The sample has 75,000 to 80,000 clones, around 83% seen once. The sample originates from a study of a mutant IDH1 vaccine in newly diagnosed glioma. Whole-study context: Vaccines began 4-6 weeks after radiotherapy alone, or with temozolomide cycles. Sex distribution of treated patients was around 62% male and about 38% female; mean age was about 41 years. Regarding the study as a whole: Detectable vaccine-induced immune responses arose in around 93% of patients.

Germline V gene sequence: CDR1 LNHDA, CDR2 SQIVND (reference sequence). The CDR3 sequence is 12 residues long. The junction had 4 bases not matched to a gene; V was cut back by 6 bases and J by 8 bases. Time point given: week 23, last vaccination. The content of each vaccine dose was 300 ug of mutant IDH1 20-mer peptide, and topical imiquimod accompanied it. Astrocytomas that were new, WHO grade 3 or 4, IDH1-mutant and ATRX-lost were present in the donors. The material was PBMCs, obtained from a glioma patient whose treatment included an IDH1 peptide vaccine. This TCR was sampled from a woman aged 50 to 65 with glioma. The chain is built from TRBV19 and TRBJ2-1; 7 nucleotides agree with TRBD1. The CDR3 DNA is TGTGCCAGTAGAGAGGGGGCCTATGAGCAGTTCTTC. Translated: CASREGAYEQFF.